The next 14 T cell receptor beta chains were all read from a single sample in a study of blood T cell repertoires in COVID-19. The data were produced by immunoSEQ multiplex PCR, yet TCRdb's version contains in-frame clones alone and is incomplete. The data hold approximately 70,000 clones, with around 79% observed a single time. Sequencing used peripheral blood. The receptor source for this set is a woman in her 70s with acute or convalescent COVID-19.

The rearrangement links TRBV20-1 to TRBJ1-4; D is uncertain. The CDR3 runs to 15 residues. The germline gives CDR1 DFQATT, CDR2 SNEGSKA (reference sequence). V gave up 3 bases and J gave up 4 bases, with 15 bases separating them. CDR3 residues: CSASNPGSFNEKLFF. The CDR3 DNA follows: TGCAGTGCTAGTAACCCCGGGAGCTTTAATGAAAAACTGTTTTTT.

The chain combines TRBV14 with TRBJ2-7; 14 nucleotides align to TRBD2. The CDR3 contains 20 residues. CDR1 is SGHDN, CDR2 FVKESK, per germline. V trimming: 6 bases; J trimming: 0 bases; junction bases outside the gene matches: 16. In nucleotides, the CDR3 is TGTGCCAGCAGTTTGATGCGACTAGCGGGAGGGAGGCAGAGCTCCTACGAGCAGTACTTC. Protein sequence: CASSLMRLAGGRQSSYEQYF.

The chain couples TRBV7-6 to TRBJ1-6, with D hard to call. This CDR3 is 13 amino acids long. The germline CDR1 and CDR2 sequences are SGHVS and FNYEAQ. V dropped 1 base and J dropped 8 bases, with 6 bases sitting between them. The DNA of the CDR3 is TGTGCCAGCAGCTTAGGCCGGGATTCACCCCTCCACTTT. As protein: CASSLGRDSPLHF.

The chain recombines TRBV3-1 (or the pseudogene TRBV3-2) with TRBJ1-1; D not certain. The length of the CDR3 is 15 residues. The germline CDR1 and CDR2 sequences are LGHDT and YNNKEL (reference sequence). V was shortened by 0 bases and J by 1 base, with 9 bases between the two germline ends. The CDR3 region has the DNA TGTGCCAGCAGCCAAGAGGCAGGAGGGAACACTGAAGCTTTCTTT. Encoded protein: CASSQEAGGNTEAFF.

The chain uses TRBV27 and TRBJ2-1, with TRBD2 matching 13 bases. Trimming cost V 6 bases and J 9 bases; bases outside gene matches: 5. The CDR3 runs 14 residues. The germline V gene encodes CDR1 MNHEY and CDR2 SMNVEV (reference sequence). CDR3 nucleotide sequence: TGTGCCAGCAGCTGGGGACTAGCGGGGTCTGAGCAGTTCTTC. This translates into CASSWGLAGSEQFF.

The chain has TRBV5-1 and TRBJ2-5; D is possibly TRBD2 (6 bases). Germline CDR1 is SGHRS and CDR2 is YFSETQ. CDR3 length: 15 residues. The V end lost 5 bases, the J end lost 5 bases, and 19 bases lay between the germline ends. CDR3 in DNA: TGCGCCAGCAGTTCCCTTGGGACGGGAGCGGAGACCCAGTACTTC. This gives the protein CASSSLGTGAETQYF.

This clone has only one observation. V usage is TRBV5-1 and J usage is TRBJ2-5; 7 bases agree with TRBD1. Germline assignment: CDR1 SGHRS and CDR2 YFSETQ. V gave up 2 bases and J gave up 3 bases; unmatched junction bases: 7. This CDR3 region has 15 residues. CDR3 sequence: CASSLEGAREETQYF. CDR3 bases: TGCGCCAGCAGCTTAGAGGGGGCCCGGGAAGAGACCCAGTACTTC.

This chain joins TRBV28 and TRBJ1-1; a weak D match, TRBD1 (6 bases). This CDR3 region has 14 residues. The V gene lost 10 bases and the J gene lost 3 bases, with 18 bases spanning the gap. Germline V gene data show CDR1 as MDHEN and CDR2 as SYDVKM. The CDR3 loop is CATLPGQQDTEAFF. The DNA for the CDR3 is TGTGCCACCCTACCGGGACAACAGGACACTGAAGCTTTCTTT.

This chain joins TRBV9 and TRBJ1-3; D gene uncertain. Germline CDR1 is SGDLS and CDR2 is YYNGEE. Trimming removed 0 bases from V and 0 bases from J, with 10 bases in between. This CDR3 comprises 16 residues. The DNA for the CDR3 is TGTGCCAGCAGCGTAGGCCGACGGAGCTCTGGAAACACCATATATTTT. It codes for CASSVGRRSSGNTIYF.

V and J are TRBV14 and TRBJ1-2; D unresolved. Per germline, CDR1 SGHDN and CDR2 FVKESK. This CDR3 has 14 amino acids. Trimming stripped 5 bases from V and 6 bases from J, with 16 bases between. CDR3 sequence (DNA): TGTGCCAGCAGCTTAGGAGGGCCCGATGATGGCTACACCTTC. This sequence encodes CASSLGGPDDGYTF. Based on the CDR3 plus reference TRBV14 and TRBJ1-2, the full variable domain is EAGVTQFPSHSVIEKGQTVTLRCDPISGHDNLYWYRRVMGKEIKFLLHFVKESKQDESGMPNNRFLAERTGGTYSTLKVQPAELEDSGVYFCASSLGGPDDGYTFGSGTRLTVV.

The chain combines TRBV9 with TRBJ2-3; 10 nucleotides agree with TRBD1. Unmatched junction bases numbered 7, after V lost 3 bases and J lost 6 bases. Germline loops: CDR1 SGDLS, CDR2 YYNGEE. This CDR3 contains 15 residues. The CDR3 DNA sequence: TGTGCCAGCAGCGGACATCCGGGACAGGGGGATACGCAGTATTTT. It yields the protein CASSGHPGQGDTQYF.

A single count supports this clone. The chain is built from TRBV5-1 and TRBJ1-1; possible D gene TRBD1, 5 bases. The CDR3 sequence is 12 residues long. The germline V and J ends were trimmed by 6 bases and 13 bases, with 19 bases remaining between them. Per germline, CDR1 SGHRS and CDR2 YFSETQ. The CDR3 region is CASTSGVYDVFF. CDR3 in DNA: TGCGCCAGCACCTCGGGGGTCTATGATGTTTTCTTT.

The chain carries TRBV9 and TRBJ2-7; 8 nucleotides agree with TRBD2. The CDR3 has 13 residues. Germline V gene lookup returns CDR1 SGDLS and CDR2 YYNGEE. V trimming: 0 bases; J trimming: 6 bases; junction bases outside the gene matches: 2. In DNA, the CDR3 is TGTGCCAGCAGCGTAGACGGGGGGGCCGAGCAGTACTTC. Protein: CASSVDGGAEQYF.

The CDR3 here is CASSPRDITPPQHF. The CDR3 bases are TGTGCCAGCTCACCACGGGACATAACCCCCCCCCAGCATTTT. The chain couples TRBV18 to TRBJ1-5; a possible D gene is TRBD1 (6 bases). Trimming shortened V by 1 base and J by 10 bases, and 14 bases separated the two germline ends. The CDR3 extends over 14 amino acids. Germline V lookup: CDR1 KGHSH, CDR2 LQKENI.